This T cell receptor (beta chain) was sequenced in a study of PD-1 blockade in classical Hodgkin lymphoma. All the patients suffered relapse after autologous stem cell transplantation, and brentuximab vedotin exposure differed. The method was immunoSEQ multiplex PCR; TCRdb's version includes in-frame clones alone and lacks a portion of them. Of 55,000 to 80,000 clones in the sample, more than 70% were seen once. This clone is medium-sized by share. Its antigen remains unidentified. V lost 4 bases and J 0 bases, leaving 10 bases between the germline ends. The CDR3 spans 14 residues. Germline assignment: CDR1 SNHLY and CDR2 FYNNEI. Findings and caveats of the study: Patients with a complete response exhibited baseline diversity comparable to newly diagnosed patients.

The sequencing used peripheral blood mononuclear cells (PBMCs), collected at baseline. The sequence came from a human donor with classical Hodgkin lymphoma. The V and J genes are TRBV2 and TRBJ2-7; D unresolved. The CDR3 region is CASSGGESSYEQYF. DNA of the CDR3: TGTGCCAGCAGTGGAGGAGAGAGCTCCTACGAGCAGTACTTC.